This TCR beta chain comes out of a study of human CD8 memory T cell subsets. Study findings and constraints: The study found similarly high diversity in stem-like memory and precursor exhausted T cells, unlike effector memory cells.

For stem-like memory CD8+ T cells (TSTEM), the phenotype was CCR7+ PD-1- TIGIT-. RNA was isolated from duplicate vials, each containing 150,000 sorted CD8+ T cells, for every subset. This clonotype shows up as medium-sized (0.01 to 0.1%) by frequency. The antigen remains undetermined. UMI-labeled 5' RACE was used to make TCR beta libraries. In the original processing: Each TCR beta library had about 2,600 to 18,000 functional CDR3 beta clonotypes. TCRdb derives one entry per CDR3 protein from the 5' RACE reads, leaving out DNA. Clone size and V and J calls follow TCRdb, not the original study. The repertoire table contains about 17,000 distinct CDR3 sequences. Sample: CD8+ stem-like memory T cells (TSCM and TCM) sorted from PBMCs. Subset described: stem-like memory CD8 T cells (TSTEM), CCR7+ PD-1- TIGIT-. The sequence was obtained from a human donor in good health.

CDR3 sequence: CASSVRGGGQPQHF. The V call is TRBV25-1, the J call TRBJ1-5; TCRdb's assignment of TRBD1 cannot be checked, as there is no DNA. CDR3 length equals 14 residues. Per germline, CDR1 MGHDK and CDR2 SYGVNS.